These 29 T cell receptor beta chains originate from one sample sequenced in a study of blood T cell repertoires in COVID-19. The protocol was immunoSEQ multiplex PCR, while the TCRdb copy is restricted to in-frame clones and leaves out a portion. The sample records around 470,000 clones, about 91% being singletons. The specimen sequenced was peripheral blood. Source of these receptors: a man younger than 35 with COVID-19, enrolled during active disease.

This clone occurred once. The CDR3 DNA sequence: TGTGCCAGCAGTCCCGACAGGGGCACAGGAAACACCATATATTTT. Translation: CASSPDRGTGNTIYF. V usage is TRBV27 and J usage is TRBJ1-3, with 8 bases aligning to TRBD1. This CDR3 has 15 amino acids. Germline V gives CDR1 MNHEY, CDR2 SMNVEV (reference sequence). Trimming cost V 5 bases and J 4 bases; bases outside gene matches: 7.

J is TRBJ2-7 and V is TRBV5-6, with D possibly matching TRBD2 (5 bases). With 4 bases removed from V and 3 bases from J, the gap between germline ends came to 8 bases. Germline lookup yields CDR1 SGHDT and CDR2 YYEEEE. The CDR3 covers 12 residues. CDR3 sequence reads: CASSALDYEQYF. The DNA for the CDR3 is TGTGCCAGCAGCGCACTAGACTACGAGCAGTACTTC.

This clone was seen only once. The V gene is TRBV18, the J gene TRBJ2-1; 10 bases are a match to TRBD2. Germline values: CDR1 KGHSH, CDR2 LQKENI. With 8 bases clipped from V and 5 bases from J, the junction kept 18 bases outside the gene matches. The CDR3 consists of 18 residues. CDR3 in amino acids: CASILSGRALPPNNEQFF. In DNA form, the CDR3 reads TGTGCCAGCATACTAAGCGGGAGGGCCCTCCCGCCAAACAATGAGCAGTTCTTC.

A single count supports this clone. The chain is built from TRBV28 and TRBJ2-7; D possibly corresponds to TRBD1 (6 bases). Germline assignment: CDR1 MDHEN and CDR2 SYDVKM. CDR3 length equals 14 residues. The ends were cut back, 11 bases at V and 0 bases at J, with 17 bases in the middle. CDR3 sequence: CAATDRGGSYEQYF. In DNA form, the CDR3 reads TGTGCCGCAACGGACCGAGGGGGCTCCTACGAGCAGTACTTC. Using reference TRBV28 and TRBJ2-7 for the parts outside the CDR3, the full variable domain is DVKVTQSSRYLVKRTGEKVFLECVQDMDHENMFWYRQDPGLGLRLIYFSYDVKMKEKGDIPEGYSVSREKKERFSLILESASTNQTSMYLCAATDRGGSYEQYFGPGTRLTVT.

The CDR3 is CASSFSGQADGKLFF. The DNA of the CDR3 is TGCGCCAGCAGCTTTTCGGGACAGGCAGACGGGAAACTGTTTTTT. The chain joins TRBV5-1 to TRBJ1-4, with 8 bases aligning to TRBD1. CDR1 and CDR2 (germline): SGHRS, YFSETQ. The CDR3 consists of 15 residues. V trimming: 2 bases; J trimming: 11 bases; junction bases outside the gene matches: 11.

CDR3 sequence reads: CASSLAEEEDTQYF. CDR3 nucleotide sequence: TGTGCCAGCAGTTTAGCCGAGGAGGAAGATACGCAGTATTTT. This chain connects TRBV27 to TRBJ2-3; tentative D call: TRBD2 (5 bases). Germline CDR1 is MNHEY and CDR2 is SMNVEV (reference sequence). CDR3 length: 14 residues. V was cut by 2 bases and J by 5 bases, with 11 bases left in between.

This chain links TRBV18 with TRBJ2-3; TRBD1 agrees at 7 bases. The CDR3 is 15 amino acids. Trimming at V came to 5 bases and at J to 4 bases, leaving 9 bases not matched to a gene. Germline CDR1 is KGHSH and CDR2 is LQKENI. The chain's CDR3 is CASSISRQGSDTQYF. The CDR3 DNA sequence: TGTGCCAGCTCAATTAGCCGACAGGGCTCAGATACGCAGTATTTT.

The chain has TRBV27 and TRBJ1-1; D perhaps matches TRBD1 (6 bases). This CDR3 is 14 amino acids long. With 5 bases removed from V and 0 bases from J, the gap between germline ends came to 10 bases. Per the germline V gene, CDR1 is MNHEY and CDR2 is SMNVEV (reference sequence). CDR3 DNA: TGTGCCAGCAGTCCCGAGGGGGTGAACACTGAAGCTTTCTTT. It yields the protein CASSPEGVNTEAFF.

V usage is TRBV29-1 and J usage is TRBJ2-1; maybe TRBD1 (6 bases). V was cut by 6 bases and J by 10 bases, with 13 bases left in between. Germline lookup yields CDR1 SQVTM and CDR2 ANQGSEA. The CDR3 is 11 residues long. The CDR3 here is CSVAVRGEQFF. CDR3 nucleotides: TGCAGCGTAGCAGTAAGGGGGGAGCAGTTCTTC.

The chain carries TRBV6-5 and TRBJ2-3, with D possibly being TRBD1 (5 bases). This CDR3 region has 14 residues. Germline CDR1 and CDR2: MNHEY and SVGAGI. Trimming shortened V by 9 bases and J by 0 bases, and 13 bases separated the two germline ends. CDR3 amino acids: CASGASSSTDTQYF. The CDR3 DNA follows: TGTGCCAGTGGGGCCTCCTCTAGCACAGATACGCAGTATTTT.

Note on this clone: An end of the junction differs from the germline gene, which may be a read error. V gene TRBV7-9 combines with J gene TRBJ2-7, with 10 bases fitting TRBD2. The CDR3 length is 14 residues. Germline values: CDR1 SEHNR, CDR2 FQNEAQ (reference sequence). The CDR3 coding sequence is TGTGCCAGCAGCGTAGCGGGAGGCCTCTACGAGCAGTACTTC. This encodes CASSVAGGLYEQYF.

The rearrangement links TRBV2 to TRBJ2-2, with D maybe TRBD2 (5 bases). The CDR3 has 15 residues. Trimming removed 7 bases at V and 5 bases at J, with 17 bases between. CDR1 SNHLY and CDR2 FYNNEI come from the germline V gene. The CDR3 DNA reads as TGTGCCAGCACGGGCGGCCTCTCGGGGACCGGGGAGCTGTTTTTT. Translation: CASTGGLSGTGELFF. The whole variable domain, filled in from reference TRBV2 and TRBJ2-2, reads EPEVTQTPSHQVTQMGQEVILRCVPISNHLYFYWYRQILGQKVEFLVSFYNNEISEKSEIFDDQFSVERPDGSNFTLKIRSTKLEDSAMYFCASTGGLSGTGELFFGEGSRLTVL.

The chain uses TRBV7-9 and TRBJ1-6; D unclear. The CDR3 length is 15 residues. Trimming stripped 5 bases from V and 8 bases from J, with 16 bases between. CDR1 and CDR2 from the germline V gene are SEHNR and FQNEAQ (reference sequence). CDR3 protein: CASSIMVFSDSPLHF. In nucleotides, the CDR3 is TGTGCCAGCAGCATCATGGTTTTTAGTGATTCACCCCTCCACTTT.

This chain joins TRBV7-6 and TRBJ2-1; D is uncertain. The germline V and J ends were trimmed by 4 bases and 4 bases, with 8 bases remaining between them. In germline, CDR1 is SGHVS, CDR2 FNYEAQ. The CDR3 is 13 residues long. The CDR3 bases are TGTGCCAGCAGCTATAAACTTTACAATGAGCAGTTCTTC. This gives the protein CASSYKLYNEQFF.

This clone has more than one count but fewer than ten. The V call is TRBV2, the J call TRBJ2-1, with 10 bases lining up with TRBD2. V was clipped by 5 bases and J by 6 bases; unmatched bases: 13. CDR1 is SNHLY and CDR2 is FYNNEI in the germline V gene. The CDR3 runs to 17 residues. CDR3 nucleotides: TGTGCCAGCAGTAAAGTGGCTAGCGGGAGTGTGGGCAATGAGCAGTTCTTC. Protein sequence: CASSKVASGSVGNEQFF.

J is TRBJ2-7 and V is TRBV25-1, with 8 bases lining up with TRBD1. The CDR3 loop spans 16 amino acids. Trimming removed 4 bases from V and 5 bases from J; junction bases left unmatched: 13. CDR1 is MGHDK and CDR2 is SYGVNS in the germline V gene. CDR3 sequence (DNA): TGTGCCAGCAGTGGAGGGGTGGACAGGGCGAGGAACGAGCAGTACTTC. As protein: CASSGGVDRARNEQYF.

V usage is TRBV7-8 and J usage is TRBJ2-7; maybe TRBD1 (6 bases). V lost 5 bases and J lost 0, with 14 bases in between. CDR1 and CDR2 from the germline V gene are SGHVS and FQNEAQ. The CDR3 has 15 residues. The CDR3, as DNA: TGTGCCAGCAGCGATGGACAGTTGAGCTCCTACGAGCAGTACTTC. Its translation: CASSDGQLSSYEQYF.

J is TRBJ1-1 and V is TRBV7-9, with a weak D call TRBD1 (5 bases). V lost 6 bases and J 0 bases, leaving 11 bases between the germline ends. CDR3 length: 14 amino acids. CDR1 SEHNR and CDR2 FQNEAQ come from the germline V gene (reference sequence). The CDR3 DNA reads as TGTGCCAGCAGTCTCGGGGGTTTGAACACTGAAGCTTTCTTT. Residues: CASSLGGLNTEAFF.

The gene calls are TRBV3-1 (or the pseudogene TRBV3-2) and TRBJ2-7; D call uncertain. CDR1 and CDR2 (germline): LGHDT, YNNKEL (reference sequence). The CDR3 extends over 12 amino acids. V was pared by 4 bases and J by 6 bases, with 10 bases between. In nucleotides, the CDR3 is TGTGCCAGCAGCCGTCGTTTGTCCGAGCAGTACTTC. This codes for CASSRRLSEQYF.

The DNA for the CDR3 is TGTGCCAGTAGTTTGGGACAGGGGGCGCTTGGCTATGGCTACACCTTC. Its protein is CASSLGQGALGYGYTF. V gene TRBV19 combines with J gene TRBJ1-2; 12 bases align to TRBD1. This CDR3 contains 16 residues. The junction had 8 bases not matched to a gene; V was cut back by 5 bases and J by 4 bases. From germline, CDR1 is LNHDA and CDR2 SQIVND (reference sequence).

V and J are TRBV19 and TRBJ1-6; D not certain. V dropped 6 bases and J dropped 7 bases, with 10 bases sitting between them. The CDR3 contains 13 residues. Germline CDR1 is LNHDA and CDR2 is SQIVND (reference sequence). Here the CDR3 reads CASRATSNSPLHF. CDR3 nucleotide sequence: TGTGCCAGTAGAGCGACCTCAAATTCACCCCTCCACTTT.

This clone was picked up many times. V is TRBV6-5 and J is TRBJ2-2; 7 bases agree with TRBD1. Losses at the gene ends were 6 bases for V and 5 bases for J; bases not matched to a gene: 3. Germline V gives CDR1 MNHEY, CDR2 SVGAGI. The CDR3 loop spans 13 amino acids. CDR3 sequence reads: CASSSTGTGELFF. The CDR3 DNA reads TGTGCCAGCAGCTCGACAGGGACCGGGGAGCTGTTTTTT.

V usage is TRBV5-4 and J usage is TRBJ1-1; 9 bases match TRBD1. Trimming took 3 bases from V and 9 from J; bases not matched to a gene: 9. Germline V gene data show CDR1 as SGHNT and CDR2 as YYREEE (reference sequence). This CDR3 has 14 residues. The DNA of the CDR3 is TGTGCCAGCAGCTCGACCTCCGGGACAGGGCAAGCTTTCTTT. It codes for CASSSTSGTGQAFF.

The CDR3 DNA is TGTGCCAGCAGCTTACAAGGGACAGGGGGTTCCTACGAGCAGTACTTC. Translation: CASSLQGTGGSYEQYF. The chain uses TRBV7-8 and TRBJ2-7; TRBD1 agrees at 11 bases. This CDR3 spans 16 amino acids. Trimming removed 2 bases from V and 1 base from J; junction bases left unmatched: 4. Germline CDR1 SGHVS, CDR2 FQNEAQ.

J is TRBJ2-5 and V is TRBV6-2 or TRBV6-3; 10 bases are shared with TRBD2. Germline-derived CDR1 and CDR2 are MNHEY and SVGEGT. This CDR3 is built from 17 residues. Trimming at V came to 5 bases and at J to 5 bases, leaving 14 bases not matched to a gene. In nucleotides, the CDR3 is TGTGCCAGCAGTGACCGGGACAGCGGGGGGGCACGTGAGACCCAGTACTTC. Protein: CASSDRDSGGARETQYF.

The chain is built from TRBV6-1 and TRBJ2-3; weak D call: TRBD2 (6 bases). The CDR3 sequence is 12 residues long. Trimming shortened V by 0 bases and J by 8 bases, and 6 bases separated the two germline ends. Germline V gene sequence: CDR1 MNHNS, CDR2 SASEGT. The CDR3 sequence: CASSEALATQYF. The CDR3 coding sequence is TGTGCCAGCAGTGAAGCACTAGCTACGCAGTATTTT.

V gene TRBV7-2 combines with J gene TRBJ1-4; D uncertain. The CDR3 is 15 amino acids. Trimming took 3 bases from V and 8 from J, leaving 16 bases between them. Germline assignment: CDR1 SGHTA and CDR2 FQGNSA. This CDR3 reads CASSLTGSYEEKLFF. CDR3 in DNA: TGTGCCAGCAGCTTGACCGGGTCCTATGAGGAAAAACTGTTTTTT.

Only a few counts were recorded for this clone. The chain is built from TRBV25-1 and TRBJ2-1, with 9 bases lining up with TRBD1. The CDR3 spans 15 residues. CDR1 and CDR2 (germline): MGHDK, SYGVNS. Trimming took 6 bases from V and 7 from J; bases not matched to a gene: 10. CDR3 nucleotides: TGTGCCAGCAGACACCCGGGACAGGGTAGGAATGAGCAGTTCTTC. This sequence encodes CASRHPGQGRNEQFF.

This CDR3 reads CATSYSGSRDEQFF. DNA of the CDR3: TGTGCCACCAGTTACAGCGGGAGCCGGGATGAGCAGTTCTTC. The chain couples TRBV24-1 to TRBJ2-1; 8 nucleotides agree with TRBD2. V lost 6 bases, J lost 8 bases, and 8 bases stayed unmatched. The CDR3 is 14 amino acids. Germline CDR1 and CDR2: KGHDR and SFDVKD.